The 21 T cell receptor beta chains below were found in one sample sequenced in a study of blood T cell repertoires in COVID-19. Assay: immunoSEQ multiplex PCR; the TCRdb copy retains only in-frame clones and omits some. The sample holds more than 80,000 clones, under 90% seen once. The specimen sequenced was peripheral blood. The receptor source for this set is a woman in her sixties with acute or convalescent COVID-19.

The J gene is TRBJ1-3, the V gene TRBV10-3, with 9 bases identical to TRBD1. CDR1 is ENHRY, CDR2 SYGVKD, per germline. CDR3 length: 14 residues. V trimming: 8 bases; J trimming: 8 bases; junction bases outside the gene matches: 10. CDR3 sequence (DNA): TGTGCCATCGCTCCAGAGGACAGGGGAGACACCATATATTTT. Amino acid sequence: CAIAPEDRGDTIYF.

This clone was counted ten times or more. The chain uses TRBV24-1 and TRBJ2-5; 9 bases map to TRBD1. The CDR3 has 16 amino acids. Germline V CDR1 and CDR2: KGHDR, SFDVKD. Trimming cost V 3 bases and J 5 bases; bases outside gene matches: 9. CDR3 residues: CATSDGNRGLYETQYF. The CDR3 DNA reads TGTGCCACCAGTGATGGGAACAGGGGGCTGTATGAGACCCAGTACTTC.

The J gene is TRBJ2-5, the V gene TRBV4-1; TRBD1 matches at 9 bases. Germline values: CDR1 MGHRA, CDR2 YSYEKL. With V trimmed by 4 bases and J by 4 bases, 10 bases remained unmatched. The CDR3 is made up of 16 amino acids. CDR3: CASSRSGTGQGETQYF. The DNA of the CDR3 is TGCGCCAGCAGCCGGAGTGGGACAGGGCAGGGAGAGACCCAGTACTTC.

V and J are TRBV18 and TRBJ2-7, with D possibly TRBD1 on 6 matching bases. CDR1 is KGHSH and CDR2 is LQKENI in the germline V gene. V was shortened by 4 bases and J by 7 bases, with 20 bases between the two germline ends. This CDR3 has 15 amino acids. CDR3 in amino acids: CASSLSPGTKGEQYF. The CDR3 bases are TGTGCCAGCTCACTCTCTCCCGGGACAAAGGGGGAGCAGTACTTC.

This clone was seen once. CDR3 sequence: CASSFQGYPQPQHF. The CDR3 coding sequence is TGTGCCAGCAGCTTTCAGGGATACCCTCAGCCCCAGCATTTT. The chain joins TRBV5-6 to TRBJ1-5; tentatively, D is TRBD1 (5 bases). Germline V gene data show CDR1 as SGHDT and CDR2 as YYEEEE. The ends were cut back, 2 bases at V and 6 bases at J, with 12 bases in the middle. CDR3 length: 14 amino acids.

The chain has TRBV27 and TRBJ2-4; weak D call: TRBD1 (6 bases). The CDR3 has 20 amino acids. Per the germline V gene, CDR1 is MNHEY and CDR2 is SMNVEV (reference sequence). The germline V and J ends were trimmed by 5 bases and 0 bases, with 26 bases remaining between them. The CDR3 region has the DNA TGTGCCAGCAGTCCCCGGTGGGGGCGCGGATTAACCATAGCCAAAAACATTCAGTACTTC. Its protein is CASSPRWGRGLTIAKNIQYF.

This clone was found once. V usage is TRBV4-1 and J usage is TRBJ1-4; 10 bases fit TRBD1. CDR3 length: 17 residues. Germline values: CDR1 MGHRA, CDR2 YSYEKL. V dropped 4 bases and J dropped 3; count of bases not matched to a gene: 8. As DNA, the CDR3 is TGCGCCAGCAGCCTCTCCGGGACAGGGGCGGCTAATGAAAAACTGTTTTTT. Translating gives CASSLSGTGAANEKLFF.

The chain couples TRBV6-5 to TRBJ1-5; no clear D gene. V lost 5 bases and J lost 0, with 8 bases in between. The CDR3 has 14 residues. CDR1 MNHEY and CDR2 SVGAGI come from the germline V gene. In nucleotides, the CDR3 is TGTGCCAGCAGTCCTACTTATAGCAATCAGCCCCAGCATTTT. This gives the protein CASSPTYSNQPQHF.

The rearrangement uses TRBV11-3 and TRBJ2-3; D may be TRBD2 (6 bases). The germline gives CDR1 SGHNT, CDR2 YENEEA. V was clipped by 5 bases and J by 0 bases, with 15 bases between them. The CDR3 runs to 16 residues. CDR3 nucleotides: TGTGCCAGCAGCCGGTCGACGGGAGTGAGCACAGATACGCAGTATTTT. This encodes CASSRSTGVSTDTQYF.

The CDR3: CATSDAAGQGGTDTQYF. The DNA for the CDR3 is TGTGCCACCAGTGACGCAGCGGGACAGGGTGGCACAGATACGCAGTATTTT. This chain joins TRBV24-1 and TRBJ2-3; 9 nucleotides match TRBD1. Trimming took 4 bases from V and 1 from J; bases not matched to a gene: 8. The germline CDR1 and CDR2 sequences are KGHDR and SFDVKD. The CDR3 has 17 amino acids.

This chain links TRBV6-6 with TRBJ2-7; maybe TRBD1 (5 bases). Between the trimmed V and J ends, which lost 2 bases and 1 base, there was a span of 9 bases. The germline V gene encodes CDR1 MNHNY and CDR2 SVGAGI (reference sequence). The CDR3 loop spans 14 amino acids. CDR3 protein: CASSYGARSYEQYF. In nucleotides, the CDR3 is TGTGCCAGCAGTTACGGGGCCAGGTCCTACGAGCAGTACTTC.

The V and J genes are TRBV28 and TRBJ1-3; 8 nucleotides align to TRBD1. There are 15 residues in the CDR3. With 3 bases clipped from V and 3 bases from J, the junction kept 4 bases outside the gene matches. The germline V gene has CDR1 MDHEN and CDR2 SYDVKM. CDR3 amino acids: CASSFQGAFGNTIYF. As DNA, the CDR3 is TGTGCCAGCAGTTTCCAGGGGGCTTTTGGAAACACCATATATTTT.

This rearrangement joins TRBV6-5 to TRBJ1-4; D is ambiguous. CDR1 is MNHEY and CDR2 is SVGAGI in the germline V gene. The CDR3 covers 14 residues. V was trimmed by 0 bases and J by 8 bases, leaving 10 bases between them. The CDR3, as DNA: TGTGCCAGCAGTTACTCGGGCAGTGGAGAAAAACTGTTTTTT. Its protein is CASSYSGSGEKLFF.

This chain links TRBV5-1 with TRBJ2-1, with D maybe TRBD2 (6 bases). The germline V and J ends were trimmed by 0 bases and 5 bases, with 9 bases remaining between them. CDR1 and CDR2 (germline): SGHRS, YFSETQ. This CDR3 contains 14 residues. CDR3 protein: CASSLDPGDNEQFF. CDR3 coding DNA: TGCGCCAGCAGCTTGGATCCGGGAGACAATGAGCAGTTCTTC.

This rearrangement joins TRBV19 to TRBJ1-1; 10 nucleotides agree with TRBD1. Looked up from germline, CDR1 is LNHDA and CDR2 is SQIVND (reference sequence). V lost 10 bases and J lost 0; bases outside the gene matches: 8. The CDR3 has 15 residues. In DNA, the CDR3 is TGTGCCATTCCGGGACAGGGGAACATGAACACTGAAGCTTTCTTT. Protein product: CAIPGQGNMNTEAFF.

The chain carries TRBV9 and TRBJ2-7; 10 nucleotides agree with TRBD2. The junction had 5 bases not matched to a gene; V was cut back by 0 bases and J by 2 bases. Germline V gene lookup returns CDR1 SGDLS and CDR2 YYNGEE. This CDR3 contains 16 residues. Here the CDR3 DNA reads TGTGCCAGCAGCGTAGACTCTAGCGGGGGACCCTACGAGCAGTACTTC. Translation gives CASSVDSSGGPYEQYF.

CDR3 sequence reads: CASSLQGRNSPLHF. CDR3 sequence (DNA): TGTGCCAGCAGCTTGCAGGGGAGAAATTCACCCCTCCACTTT. The genes are TRBV5-5 and TRBJ1-6, with a weak D call TRBD1 (6 bases). Trimming removed 1 base from V and 7 bases from J, with 9 bases in between. From germline, CDR1 is SGHKS and CDR2 YYEKEE (reference sequence). CDR3 length: 14 amino acids.

The chain employs TRBV6-4 and TRBJ1-2, with TRBD1 matching over 7 bases. Germline-derived CDR1 and CDR2 are MRHNA and SNTAGT. V lost 6 bases to trimming and J lost 4 bases; unmatched junction nucleotides: 5. The CDR3 length is 13 residues. The CDR3 DNA follows: TGTGCCAGCAGGGGACAGACAGGCTATGGCTACACCTTC. This codes for CASRGQTGYGYTF.

The chain combines TRBV7-2 with TRBJ1-2, with a weak D call TRBD1 (6 bases). Germline V CDR1 and CDR2: SGHTA, FQGNSA. This CDR3 region has 16 residues. V lost 5 bases and J 4 bases, leaving 20 bases between the germline ends. The CDR3 here is CASSPGYSGTTYGYTF. The CDR3 DNA follows: TGTGCCAGCAGCCCTGGCTACTCCGGGACAACCTATGGCTACACCTTC.

This chain uses TRBV5-1 with TRBJ2-7; 11 nucleotides line up with TRBD2. CDR1 and CDR2 from the germline V gene are SGHRS and YFSETQ. Losses at the gene ends were 4 bases for V and 3 bases for J; bases not matched to a gene: 6. This CDR3 contains 15 residues. The CDR3 bases are TGCGCCAGCAGCGGGACTAGCGGAGGATTCTACGAGCAGTACTTC. Its translation is CASSGTSGGFYEQYF.

The genes are TRBV5-1 and TRBJ1-6; 7 bases are a match to TRBD1. Per germline, CDR1 SGHRS and CDR2 YFSETQ. The V and J ends lost 4 bases and 4 bases, in that order; junction bases with no gene match: 11. The CDR3 is made up of 17 amino acids. The CDR3 region is CASSIKGAQGYNSPLHF. DNA for the CDR3: TGCGCCAGCAGCATAAAGGGGGCGCAGGGGTATAATTCACCCCTCCACTTT.